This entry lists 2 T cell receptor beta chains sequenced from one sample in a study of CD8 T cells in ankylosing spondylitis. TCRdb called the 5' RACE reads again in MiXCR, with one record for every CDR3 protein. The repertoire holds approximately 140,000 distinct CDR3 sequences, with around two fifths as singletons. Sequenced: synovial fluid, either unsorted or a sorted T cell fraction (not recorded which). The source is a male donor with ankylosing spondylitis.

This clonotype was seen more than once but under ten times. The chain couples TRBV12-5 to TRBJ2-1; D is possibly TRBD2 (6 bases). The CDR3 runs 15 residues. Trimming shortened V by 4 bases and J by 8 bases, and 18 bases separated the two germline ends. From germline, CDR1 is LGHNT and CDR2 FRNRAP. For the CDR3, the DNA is TGTGCTAGTGGTTGGGTCCCCGGAGGGGACGATGAGCAGTTCTTC. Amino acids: CASGWVPGGDDEQFF.

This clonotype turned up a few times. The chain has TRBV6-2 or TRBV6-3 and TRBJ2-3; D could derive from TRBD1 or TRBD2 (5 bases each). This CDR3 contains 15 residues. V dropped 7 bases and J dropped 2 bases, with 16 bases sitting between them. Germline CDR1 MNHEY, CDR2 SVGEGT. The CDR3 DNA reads TGTGCCAGCACAATCGGACGGGACGACACAGATACGCAGTATTTT. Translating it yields CASTIGRDDTDTQYF.